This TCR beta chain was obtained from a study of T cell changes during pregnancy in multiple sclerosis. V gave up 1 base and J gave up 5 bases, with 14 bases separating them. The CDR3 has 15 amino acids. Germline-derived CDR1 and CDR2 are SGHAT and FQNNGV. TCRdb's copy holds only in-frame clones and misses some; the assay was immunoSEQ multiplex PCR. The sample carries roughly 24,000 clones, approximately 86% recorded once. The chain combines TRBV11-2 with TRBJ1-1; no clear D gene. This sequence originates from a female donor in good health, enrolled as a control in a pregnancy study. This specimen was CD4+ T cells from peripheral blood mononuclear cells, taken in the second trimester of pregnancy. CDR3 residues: CASSLGTGGRTEAFF. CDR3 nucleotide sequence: TGTGCCAGCAGCTTAGGGACGGGAGGGAGGACTGAAGCTTTCTTT.